The entry below describes one TCR beta chain. TCRdb's table, derived via immunoSEQ multiplex PCR, lists solely in-frame clones and lacks some. The sample contains roughly 120,000 clones, roughly 90% of which appear only once. The data are from a study of control samples from healthy donors and cancer patients. This CDR3 region has 12 residues. Germline-derived CDR1 and CDR2 are SNHLY and FYNNEI. Trimming cost V 9 bases and J 8 bases, with 14 bases left between them. The receptor's source is a man aged 50 to 60 in good health. The material sequenced was blood. The chain combines TRBV2 with TRBJ2-1, with D perhaps TRBD2 (5 bases). CDR3: CASSWAGDEQFF. CDR3 DNA sequence: TGTGCCAGTTCCTGGGCGGGCGATGAGCAGTTCTTC. Together with reference TRBV2 and TRBJ2-1, the CDR3 gives the full variable domain: EPEVTQTPSHQVTQMGQEVILRCVPISNHLYFYWYRQILGQKVEFLVSFYNNEISEKSEIFDDQFSVERPDGSNFTLKIRSTKLEDSAMYFCASSWAGDEQFFGPGTRLTVL.